These 7 T cell receptor beta chains came from one sample sequenced in a study of PD-L1 blockade in urothelial cancer. The assay was immunoSEQ multiplex PCR, and TCRdb's table has in-frame clones only and misses some. The sample carries 100,000 or so clones, about 89% recorded once. The sample was PBMCs, taken around atezolizumab (anti-PD-L1) treatment. The receptors were sampled from a woman at least 80 years old with urothelial cancer.

This clone has only one observation. V is TRBV9 and J is TRBJ2-3; perhaps TRBD2 as D (5 bases). CDR1 and CDR2 (germline): SGDLS, YYNGEE. The CDR3 contains 16 residues. Trimming pared 0 bases from V and 5 bases from J, leaving 16 bases between. Here the CDR3 reads CASSVGLGVSLDTQYF. The CDR3 DNA reads TGTGCCAGCAGCGTAGGACTGGGAGTTAGTTTAGATACGCAGTATTTT.

V gene TRBV10-3 combines with J gene TRBJ1-2; D uncertain. Per the germline V gene, CDR1 is ENHRY and CDR2 is SYGVKD. The CDR3 extends over 14 amino acids. V was pared by 3 bases and J by 1 base, with 9 bases between. CDR3 in DNA: TGTGCCATCAGTGAAAACAGAAATAACTATGGCTACACCTTC. Its translation is CAISENRNNYGYTF.

The rearrangement joins TRBV6-1 to TRBJ2-2; TRBD1 matches at 9 bases. The CDR3 spans 15 residues. V lost 7 bases and J lost 6; bases outside the gene matches: 9. Germline V gives CDR1 MNHNS, CDR2 SASEGT. CDR3 nucleotides: TGTGCCAGCATCCTATCACAGGGGGCCCCCGGGGAGCTGTTTTTT. This translates into CASILSQGAPGELFF.

The V call is TRBV28, the J call TRBJ2-1, with D maybe TRBD2 (6 bases). The CDR3 spans 16 residues. Germline CDR1 is MDHEN and CDR2 is SYDVKM. The V gene lost 2 bases and the J gene lost 4 bases, with 15 bases spanning the gap. DNA of the CDR3: TGTGCCAGCAGTTTAGGAGGGGCGGGATTGTACAATGAGCAGTTCTTC. Its translation: CASSLGGAGLYNEQFF.

The V and J genes are TRBV27 and TRBJ2-3; 9 positions match TRBD2. The V and J ends lost 5 bases and 9 bases, in that order; junction bases with no gene match: 12. Germline values: CDR1 MNHEY, CDR2 SMNVEV (reference sequence). CDR3 length equals 15 residues. CDR3 sequence reads: CASSLMGSGRRTQYF. CDR3 nucleotides: TGTGCCAGCAGTCTCATGGGTAGCGGGAGAAGGACGCAGTATTTT.

This chain links TRBV19 with TRBJ2-7; 7 bases match TRBD2. Germline CDR1 is LNHDA and CDR2 is SQIVND (reference sequence). Trimming took 4 bases from V and 2 from J; bases not matched to a gene: 8. The CDR3 runs to 15 residues. This chain's CDR3 is CASSTSSGLPYEQYF. The CDR3 coding sequence is TGTGCCAGTAGTACATCTAGCGGCCTACCCTACGAGCAGTACTTC. Full variable domain (rest looked up from reference TRBV19 and TRBJ2-7): DGGITQSPKYLFRKEGQNVTLSCEQNLNHDAMYWYRQDPGQGLRLIYYSQIVNDFQKGDIAEGYSVSREKKESFPLTVTSAQKNPTAFYLCASSTSSGLPYEQYFGPGTRLTVT.

A single count supports this clone. The conserved closing phenylalanine or tryptophan is absent in this CDR3, likely reflecting a read error. It is unclear where the CDR3 begins or ends on the DNA, so no DNA is shown, and the CDR3 is as TCRdb lists it. This chain uses TRBV25-1 with TRBJ2-3; TRBD2, as called in the table, went unchecked against the DNA. The length of the CDR3 is 14 amino acids, counting both ends. Germline V CDR1 and CDR2: MGHDK, SYGVNS. The CDR3 reads CASSEAFGGASGFG.